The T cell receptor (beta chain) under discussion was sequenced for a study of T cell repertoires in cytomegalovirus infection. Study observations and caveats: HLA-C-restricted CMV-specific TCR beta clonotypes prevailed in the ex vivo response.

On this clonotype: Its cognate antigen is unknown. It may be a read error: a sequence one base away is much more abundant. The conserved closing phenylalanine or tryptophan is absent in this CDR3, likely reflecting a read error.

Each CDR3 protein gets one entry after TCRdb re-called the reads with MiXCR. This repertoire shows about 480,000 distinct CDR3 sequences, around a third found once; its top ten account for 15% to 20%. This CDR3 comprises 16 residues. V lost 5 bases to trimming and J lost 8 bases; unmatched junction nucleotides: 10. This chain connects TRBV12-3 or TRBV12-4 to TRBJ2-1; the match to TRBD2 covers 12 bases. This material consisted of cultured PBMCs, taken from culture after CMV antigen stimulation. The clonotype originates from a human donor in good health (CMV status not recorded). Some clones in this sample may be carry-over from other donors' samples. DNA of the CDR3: TGTGCCAGCAGTCTTGACCGGACTAGCGGGATAGATGAGCAGTTCCTC. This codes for CASSLDRTSGIDEQFL.